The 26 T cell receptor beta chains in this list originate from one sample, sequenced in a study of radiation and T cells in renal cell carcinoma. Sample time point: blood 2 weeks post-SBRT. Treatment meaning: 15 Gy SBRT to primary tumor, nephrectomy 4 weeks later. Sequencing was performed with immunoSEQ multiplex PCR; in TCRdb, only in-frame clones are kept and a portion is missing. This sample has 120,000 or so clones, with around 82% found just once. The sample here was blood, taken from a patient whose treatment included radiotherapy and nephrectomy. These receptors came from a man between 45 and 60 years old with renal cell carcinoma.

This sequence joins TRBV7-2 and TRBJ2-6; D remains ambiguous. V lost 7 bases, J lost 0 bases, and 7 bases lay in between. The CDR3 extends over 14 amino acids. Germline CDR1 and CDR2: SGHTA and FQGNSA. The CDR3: CASIGISGANVLTF. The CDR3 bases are TGTGCCAGCATTGGGATCTCTGGGGCCAACGTCCTGACTTTC.

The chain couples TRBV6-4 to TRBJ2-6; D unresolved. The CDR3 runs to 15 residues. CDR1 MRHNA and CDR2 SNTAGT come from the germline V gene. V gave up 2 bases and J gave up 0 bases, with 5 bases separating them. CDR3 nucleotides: TGTGCCAGCAGTGACAAGGCCTCTGGGGCCAACGTCCTGACTTTC. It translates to CASSDKASGANVLTF.

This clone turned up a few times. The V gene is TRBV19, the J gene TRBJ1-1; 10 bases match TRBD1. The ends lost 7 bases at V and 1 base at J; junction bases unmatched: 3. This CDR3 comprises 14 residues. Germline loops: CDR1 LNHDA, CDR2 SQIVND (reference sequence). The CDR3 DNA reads TGTGCCAGTAAGGGGACAGGGGAGAACACTGAAGCTTTCTTT. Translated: CASKGTGENTEAFF.

This chain's CDR3 is CASSQGGGVHEQYF. CDR3 in DNA: TGTGCCAGCAGCCAAGGGGGAGGGGTCCACGAGCAGTACTTC. The chain couples TRBV7-3 to TRBJ2-7; a weak D match, TRBD2 (7 bases). CDR3 size: 14 residues. The V end was cut by 5 bases, the J end by 5 bases, with 16 bases between. The germline V gene encodes CDR1 SGHTA and CDR2 FQGTGA.

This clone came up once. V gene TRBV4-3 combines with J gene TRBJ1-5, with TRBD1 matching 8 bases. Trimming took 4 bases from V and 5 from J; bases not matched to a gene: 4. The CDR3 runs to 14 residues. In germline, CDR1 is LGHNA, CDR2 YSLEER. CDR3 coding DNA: TGCGCCAGCAGCCCGGACAGGGAGGATCAGCCCCAGCATTTT. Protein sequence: CASSPDREDQPQHF.

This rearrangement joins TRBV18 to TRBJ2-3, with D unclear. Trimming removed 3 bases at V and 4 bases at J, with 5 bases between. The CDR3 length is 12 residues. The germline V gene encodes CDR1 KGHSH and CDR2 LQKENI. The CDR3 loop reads CASSPGSDTQYF. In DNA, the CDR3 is TGTGCCAGCTCACCCGGTTCAGATACGCAGTATTTT.

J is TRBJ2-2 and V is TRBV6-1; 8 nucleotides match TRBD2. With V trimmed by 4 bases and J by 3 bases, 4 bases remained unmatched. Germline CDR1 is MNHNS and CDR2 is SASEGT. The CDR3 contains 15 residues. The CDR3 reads CASSATGGHTGELFF. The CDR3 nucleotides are TGTGCCAGCAGTGCTACGGGGGGGCACACCGGGGAGCTGTTTTTT.

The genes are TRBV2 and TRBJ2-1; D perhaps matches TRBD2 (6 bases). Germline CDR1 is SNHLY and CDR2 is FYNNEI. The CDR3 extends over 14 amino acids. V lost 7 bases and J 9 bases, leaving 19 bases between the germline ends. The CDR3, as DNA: TGTGCCAGCACCCCGGAGGGGAACGTCGGTGAGCAGTTCTTC. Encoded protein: CASTPEGNVGEQFF. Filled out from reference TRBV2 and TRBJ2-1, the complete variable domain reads EPEVTQTPSHQVTQMGQEVILRCVPISNHLYFYWYRQILGQKVEFLVSFYNNEISEKSEIFDDQFSVERPDGSNFTLKIRSTKLEDSAMYFCASTPEGNVGEQFFGPGTRLTVL.

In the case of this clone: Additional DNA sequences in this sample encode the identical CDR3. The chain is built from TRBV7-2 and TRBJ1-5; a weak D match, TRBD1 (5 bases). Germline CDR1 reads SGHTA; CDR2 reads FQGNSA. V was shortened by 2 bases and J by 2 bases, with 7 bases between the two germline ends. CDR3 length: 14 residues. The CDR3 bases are TGTGCCAGCAGCTTACGGGGCGGCAATCAGCCCCAGCATTTT. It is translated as CASSLRGGNQPQHF.

The CDR3 DNA sequence: TGCGCCAGCAGTCAGGGACAGGGGTGGGTCAATGAGCAGTTCTTC. Its translation: CASSQGQGWVNEQFF. This sequence joins TRBV10-1 and TRBJ2-1; 10 nucleotides align to TRBD1. The length of the CDR3 is 15 residues. V dropped 5 bases and J dropped 6; count of bases not matched to a gene: 7. Germline V lookup: CDR1 WNHNN, CDR2 SYGVQD (reference sequence).

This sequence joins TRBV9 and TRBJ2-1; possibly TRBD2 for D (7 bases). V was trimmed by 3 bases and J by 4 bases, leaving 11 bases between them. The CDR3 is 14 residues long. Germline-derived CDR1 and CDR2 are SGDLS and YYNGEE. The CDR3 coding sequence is TGTGCCAGCAGCGAGGGGGGGCCATACAATGAGCAGTTCTTC. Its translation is CASSEGGPYNEQFF.

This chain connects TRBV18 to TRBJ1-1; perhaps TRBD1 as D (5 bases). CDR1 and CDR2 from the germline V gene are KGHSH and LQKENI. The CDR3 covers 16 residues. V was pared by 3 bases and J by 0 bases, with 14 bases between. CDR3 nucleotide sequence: TGTGCCAGCTCACCGTTCGACAGTCAGATGAACACTGAAGCTTTCTTT. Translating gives CASSPFDSQMNTEAFF. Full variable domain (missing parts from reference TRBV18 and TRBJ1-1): NAGVMQNPRHLVRRRGQEARLRCSPMKGHSHVYWYRQLPEEGLKFMVYLQKENIIDESGMPKERFSAEFPKEGPSILRIQQVVRGDSAAYFCASSPFDSQMNTEAFFGQGTRLTVV.

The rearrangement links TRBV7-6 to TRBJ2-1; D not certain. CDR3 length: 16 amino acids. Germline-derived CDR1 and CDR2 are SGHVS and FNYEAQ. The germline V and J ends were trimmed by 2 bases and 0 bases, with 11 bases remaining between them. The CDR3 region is CASSLLSPSSYNEQFF. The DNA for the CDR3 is TGTGCCAGCAGCTTACTTTCCCCAAGCTCCTACAATGAGCAGTTCTTC.

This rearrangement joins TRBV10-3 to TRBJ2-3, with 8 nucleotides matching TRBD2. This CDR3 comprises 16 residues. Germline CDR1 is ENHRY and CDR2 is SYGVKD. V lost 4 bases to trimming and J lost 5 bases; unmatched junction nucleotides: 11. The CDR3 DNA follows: TGTGCCATCAGTGGAGGAGACGGGGGGGCATTAGATACGCAGTATTTT. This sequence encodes CAISGGDGGALDTQYF.

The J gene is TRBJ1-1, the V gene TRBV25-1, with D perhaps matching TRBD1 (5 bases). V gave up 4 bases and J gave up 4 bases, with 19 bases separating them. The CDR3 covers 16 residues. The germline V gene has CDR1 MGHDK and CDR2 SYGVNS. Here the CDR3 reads CASSASRRGSVTEAFF. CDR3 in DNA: TGTGCCAGCAGTGCTTCCCGGAGGGGCAGCGTCACTGAAGCTTTCTTT.

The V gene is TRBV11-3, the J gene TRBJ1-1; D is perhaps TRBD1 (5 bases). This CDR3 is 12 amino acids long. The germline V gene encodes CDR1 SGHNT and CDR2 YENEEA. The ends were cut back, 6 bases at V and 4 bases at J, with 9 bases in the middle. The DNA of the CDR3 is TGTGCCAGCAGTATCGGGGCCACTGAAGCTTTCTTT. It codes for CASSIGATEAFF.

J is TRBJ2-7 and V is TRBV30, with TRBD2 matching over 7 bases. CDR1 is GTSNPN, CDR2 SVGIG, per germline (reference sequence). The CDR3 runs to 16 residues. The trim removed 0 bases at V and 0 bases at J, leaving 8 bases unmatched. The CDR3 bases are TGTGCCTGGAGTGTCATAGGCGGGAGTTTCTCCTACGAGCAGTACTTC. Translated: CAWSVIGGSFSYEQYF.

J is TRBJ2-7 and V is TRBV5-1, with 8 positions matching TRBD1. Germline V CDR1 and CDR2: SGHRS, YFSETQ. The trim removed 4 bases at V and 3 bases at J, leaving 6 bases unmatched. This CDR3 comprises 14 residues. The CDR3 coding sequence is TGCGCCAGCAGCATTGGACAGGGTTTCTACGAGCAGTACTTC. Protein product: CASSIGQGFYEQYF.

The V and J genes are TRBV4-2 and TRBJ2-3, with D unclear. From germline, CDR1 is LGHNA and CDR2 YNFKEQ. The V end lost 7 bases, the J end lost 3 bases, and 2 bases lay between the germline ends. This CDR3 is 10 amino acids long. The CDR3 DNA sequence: TGTGCCAGCACGACAGATACGCAGTATTTT. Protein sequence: CASTTDTQYF.

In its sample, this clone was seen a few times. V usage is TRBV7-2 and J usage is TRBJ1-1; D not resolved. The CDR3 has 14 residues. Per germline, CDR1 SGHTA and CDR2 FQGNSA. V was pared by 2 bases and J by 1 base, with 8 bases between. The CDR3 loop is CASSLSFRNTEAFF. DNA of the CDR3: TGTGCCAGCAGCTTAAGTTTCAGGAACACTGAAGCTTTCTTT.

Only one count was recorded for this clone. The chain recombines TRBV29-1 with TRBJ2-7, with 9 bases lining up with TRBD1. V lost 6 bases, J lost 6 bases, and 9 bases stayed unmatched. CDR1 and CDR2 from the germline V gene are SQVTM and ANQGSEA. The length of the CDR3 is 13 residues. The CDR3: CSVFRDRGGEQYF. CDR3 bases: TGCAGCGTCTTTAGAGACAGGGGGGGCGAGCAGTACTTC.

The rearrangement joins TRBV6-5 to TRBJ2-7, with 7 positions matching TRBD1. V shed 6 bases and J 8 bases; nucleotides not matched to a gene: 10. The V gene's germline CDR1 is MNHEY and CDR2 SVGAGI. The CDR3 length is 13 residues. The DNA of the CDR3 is TGTGCCAGCAGCCTATTCGGGACAGCTCAGCAGTACTTC. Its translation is CASSLFGTAQQYF.

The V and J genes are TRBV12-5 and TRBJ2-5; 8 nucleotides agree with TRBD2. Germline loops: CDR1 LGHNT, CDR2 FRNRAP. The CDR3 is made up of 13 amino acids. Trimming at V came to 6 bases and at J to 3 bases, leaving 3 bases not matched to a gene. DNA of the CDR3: TGTGCTAGTGGACTGGGACTAGAAGAGACCCAGTACTTC. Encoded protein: CASGLGLEETQYF.

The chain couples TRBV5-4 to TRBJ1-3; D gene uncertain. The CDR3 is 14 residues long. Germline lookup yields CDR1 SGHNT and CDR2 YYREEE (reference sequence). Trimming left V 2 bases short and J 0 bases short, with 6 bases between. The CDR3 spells CASSFWGSGNTIYF. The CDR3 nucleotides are TGTGCCAGCAGCTTCTGGGGCTCTGGAAACACCATATATTTT.

The CDR3 spells CATHGGTTTGELFF. The CDR3 coding sequence is TGTGCCACCCATGGGGGGACGACCACCGGGGAGCTGTTTTTT. The chain links TRBV6-1 to TRBJ2-2, with a possible D match to TRBD2 (6 bases). The CDR3 loop spans 14 amino acids. Per germline, CDR1 MNHNS and CDR2 SASEGT. The germline V and J ends were trimmed by 10 bases and 4 bases, with 16 bases remaining between them.

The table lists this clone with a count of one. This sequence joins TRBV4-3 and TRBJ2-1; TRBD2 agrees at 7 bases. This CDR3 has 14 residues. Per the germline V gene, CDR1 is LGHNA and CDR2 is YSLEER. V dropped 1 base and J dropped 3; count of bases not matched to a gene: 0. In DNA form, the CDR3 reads TGCGCCAGCAGCCAAGCTAGCGGCTACAATGAGCAGTTCTTC. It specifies CASSQASGYNEQFF.